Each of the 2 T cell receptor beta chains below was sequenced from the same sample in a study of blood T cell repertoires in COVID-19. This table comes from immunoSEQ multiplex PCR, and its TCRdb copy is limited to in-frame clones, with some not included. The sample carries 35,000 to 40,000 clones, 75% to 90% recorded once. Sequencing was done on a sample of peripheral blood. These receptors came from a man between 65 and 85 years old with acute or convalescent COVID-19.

Here the CDR3 reads CASSGLAETSYEQYF. Written as DNA, the CDR3 is TGTGCCAGCAGCGGACTAGCAGAAACCTCCTACGAGCAGTACTTC. This chain joins TRBV9 and TRBJ2-7, with 7 bases fitting TRBD2. Germline V gene lookup returns CDR1 SGDLS and CDR2 YYNGEE. The V segment lost 3 bases and the J segment 0 bases; nucleotides outside the gene matches: 6. This CDR3 is 15 amino acids long. Full variable domain (remainder filled in from reference TRBV9 and TRBJ2-7): DSGVTQTPKHLITATGQRVTLRCSPRSGDLSVYWYQQSLDQGLQFLIQYYNGEERAKGNILERFSAQQFPDLHSELNLSSLELGDSALYFCASSGLAETSYEQYFGPGTRLTVT.

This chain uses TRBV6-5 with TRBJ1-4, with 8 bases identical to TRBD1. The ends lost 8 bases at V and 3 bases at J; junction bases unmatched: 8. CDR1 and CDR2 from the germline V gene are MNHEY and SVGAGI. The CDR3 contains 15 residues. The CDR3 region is CASLTGDAANEKLFF. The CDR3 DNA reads TGTGCCAGCCTGACAGGGGATGCAGCTAATGAAAAACTGTTTTTT.